The source of this T cell receptor beta chain is a study of response to subunit inactivated influenza vaccine. Only a few counts were recorded for this clonotype. TCRdb called the RT-PCR reads again in MiXCR, with one record for every CDR3 protein. The sample shows about 610,000 distinct CDR3 sequences, roughly 15% of them seen only once. The germline V and J ends were trimmed by 1 base and 0 bases, with 11 bases remaining between them. The CDR3 runs to 16 residues. CDR1 and CDR2 from the germline V gene are LGHDT and YNNKEL (reference sequence). The sequencing used PBMCs from blood, collected about 13 days after vaccination. The chain has TRBV3-1 and TRBJ2-3; TRBD1 might be the D (6 bases). The origin of this receptor is a man aged 45-65 years who received an inactivated influenza vaccine. The CDR3 is CASSQGQVDSTDTQYF. In DNA form, the CDR3 reads TGTGCCAGCAGCCAAGGACAGGTTGATAGCACAGATACGCAGTATTTT.